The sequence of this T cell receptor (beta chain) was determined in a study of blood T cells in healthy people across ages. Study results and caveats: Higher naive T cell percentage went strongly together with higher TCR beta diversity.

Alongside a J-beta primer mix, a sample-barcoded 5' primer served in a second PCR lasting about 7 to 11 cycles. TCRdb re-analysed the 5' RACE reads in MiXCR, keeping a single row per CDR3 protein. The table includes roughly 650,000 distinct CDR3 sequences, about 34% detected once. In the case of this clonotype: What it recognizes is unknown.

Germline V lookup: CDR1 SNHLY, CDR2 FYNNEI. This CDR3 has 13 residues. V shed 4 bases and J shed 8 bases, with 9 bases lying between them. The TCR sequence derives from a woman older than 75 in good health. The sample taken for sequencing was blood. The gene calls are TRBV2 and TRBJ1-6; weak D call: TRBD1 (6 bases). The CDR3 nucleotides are TGTGCCAGCAGTGGGCGGACAGATTCACCCCTCCACTTT. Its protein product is CASSGRTDSPLHF.